The following is a TCR beta chain sequence with its context. The data derive from a study of shared clonotypes between healthy human individuals. Naive CD8 populations comprised CD45RO-negative cells positively selected for CCR7, excluding terminally differentiated effector memory CD45RA+ cells. The method was immunoSEQ multiplex PCR; TCRdb's version includes in-frame clones alone and lacks a portion of them. In the table there are approximately 1.9 million clones, approximately 92% of which are singletons. Germline V lookup: CDR1 SGHNT, CDR2 YENEEA. This CDR3 is built from 15 residues. V was cut by 0 bases and J by 2 bases, with 8 bases left in between.

The material sequenced was naive CD8+ T cells from PBMCs. The TCR was taken from a man younger than 30 in good health. Some clones in this sample may be carry-over from other donors' samples. This rearrangement joins TRBV11-3 to TRBJ2-1; a weak D match, TRBD2 (5 bases). The chain's CDR3 is CASSLDVGAYNEQFF. The CDR3 region has the DNA TGTGCCAGCAGCTTAGACGTGGGAGCCTACAATGAGCAGTTCTTC.